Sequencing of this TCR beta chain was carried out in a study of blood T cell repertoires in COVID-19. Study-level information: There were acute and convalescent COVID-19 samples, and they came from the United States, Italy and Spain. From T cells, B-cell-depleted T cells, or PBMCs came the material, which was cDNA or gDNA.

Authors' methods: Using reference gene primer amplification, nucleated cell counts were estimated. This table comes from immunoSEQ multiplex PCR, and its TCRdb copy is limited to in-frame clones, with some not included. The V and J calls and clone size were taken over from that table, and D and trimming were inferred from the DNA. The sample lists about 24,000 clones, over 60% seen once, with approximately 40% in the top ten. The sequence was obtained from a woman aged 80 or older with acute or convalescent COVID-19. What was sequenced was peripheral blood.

CDR3 region: CASSLGGLSYEQYF. Written as DNA, the CDR3 is TGTGCCAGCAGTTTAGGGGGCCTCTCCTACGAGCAGTACTTC. The V and J genes are TRBV27 and TRBJ2-7; possibly TRBD1 for D (6 bases). The V end was cut by 2 bases, the J end by 0 bases, with 8 bases between. Germline CDR1 MNHEY, CDR2 SMNVEV (reference sequence). The CDR3 runs 14 residues.